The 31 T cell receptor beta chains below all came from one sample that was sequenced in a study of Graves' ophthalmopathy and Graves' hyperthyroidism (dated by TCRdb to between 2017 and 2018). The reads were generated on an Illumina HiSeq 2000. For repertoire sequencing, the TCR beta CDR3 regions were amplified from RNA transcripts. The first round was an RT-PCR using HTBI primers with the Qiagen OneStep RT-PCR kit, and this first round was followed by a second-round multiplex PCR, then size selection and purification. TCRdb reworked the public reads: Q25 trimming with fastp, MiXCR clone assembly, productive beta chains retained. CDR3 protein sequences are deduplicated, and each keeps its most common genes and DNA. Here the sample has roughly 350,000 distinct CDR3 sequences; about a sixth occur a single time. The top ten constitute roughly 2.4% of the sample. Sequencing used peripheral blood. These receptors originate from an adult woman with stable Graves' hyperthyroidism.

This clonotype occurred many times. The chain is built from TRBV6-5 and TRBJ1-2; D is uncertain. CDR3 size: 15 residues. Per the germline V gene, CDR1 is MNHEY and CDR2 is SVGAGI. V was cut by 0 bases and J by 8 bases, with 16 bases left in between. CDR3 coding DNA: TGTGCCAGCAGTTACTCTGGCAGGCGGGAGTCGGGCTACACCTTC. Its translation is CASSYSGRRESGYTF.

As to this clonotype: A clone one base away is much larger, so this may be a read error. The CDR3: CASSGGGVGRRESQYF. The CDR3 DNA follows: TGTGCCAGCAGCGGAGGGGGAGTAGGGCGGCGAGAGTCCCAGTACTTC. This chain joins TRBV9 and TRBJ2-5, with D perhaps matching TRBD1 (6 bases). CDR1 is SGDLS and CDR2 is YYNGEE in the germline V gene. There are 16 residues in the CDR3.

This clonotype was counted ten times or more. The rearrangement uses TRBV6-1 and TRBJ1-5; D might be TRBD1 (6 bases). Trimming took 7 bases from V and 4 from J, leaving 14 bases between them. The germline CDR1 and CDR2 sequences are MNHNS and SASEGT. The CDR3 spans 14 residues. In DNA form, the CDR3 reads TGTGCCAGCAAGCAGACAGGCATGAATCAGCCCCAGCATTTT. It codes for CASKQTGMNQPQHF.

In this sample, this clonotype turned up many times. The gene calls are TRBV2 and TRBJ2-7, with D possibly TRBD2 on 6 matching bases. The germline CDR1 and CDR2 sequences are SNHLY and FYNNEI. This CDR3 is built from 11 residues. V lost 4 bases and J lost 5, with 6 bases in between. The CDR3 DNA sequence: TGTGCCAGCAGTGCTAGCGACGAGCAGTACTTC. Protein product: CASSASDEQYF.

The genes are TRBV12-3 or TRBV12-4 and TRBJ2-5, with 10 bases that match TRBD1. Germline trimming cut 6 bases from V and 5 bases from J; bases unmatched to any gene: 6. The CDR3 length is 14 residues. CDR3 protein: CASRGDRGEETQYF. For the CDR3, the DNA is TGTGCCAGCAGGGGGGACAGGGGCGAGGAGACCCAGTACTTC.

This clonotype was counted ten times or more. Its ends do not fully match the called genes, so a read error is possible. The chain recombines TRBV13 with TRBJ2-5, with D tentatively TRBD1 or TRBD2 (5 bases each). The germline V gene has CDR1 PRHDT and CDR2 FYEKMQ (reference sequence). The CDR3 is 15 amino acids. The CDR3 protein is CASSQGDHLQGTQYF. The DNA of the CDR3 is TGTGCCAGCAGCCAAGGGGACCACCTCCAAGGGACCCAGTACTTC.

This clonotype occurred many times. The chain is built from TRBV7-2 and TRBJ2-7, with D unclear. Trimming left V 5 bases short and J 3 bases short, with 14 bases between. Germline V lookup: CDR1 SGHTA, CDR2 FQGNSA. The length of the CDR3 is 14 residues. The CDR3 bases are TGTGCCAGCAGCCCCTCCCTCGAGTTCTACGAGCAGTACTTC. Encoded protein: CASSPSLEFYEQYF.

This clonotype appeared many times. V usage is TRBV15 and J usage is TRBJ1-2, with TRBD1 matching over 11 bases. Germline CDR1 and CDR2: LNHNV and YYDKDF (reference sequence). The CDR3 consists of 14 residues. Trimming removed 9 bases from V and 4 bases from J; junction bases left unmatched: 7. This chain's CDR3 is CATTRDRGIYGYTF. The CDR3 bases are TGTGCCACGACCCGGGACAGGGGGATCTATGGCTACACCTTC.

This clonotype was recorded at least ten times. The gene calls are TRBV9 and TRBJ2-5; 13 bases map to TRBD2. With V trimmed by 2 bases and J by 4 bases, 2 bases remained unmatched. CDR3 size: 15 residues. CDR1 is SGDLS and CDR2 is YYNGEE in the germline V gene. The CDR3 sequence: CASSVRLAGGETQYF. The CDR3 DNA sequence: TGTGCCAGCAGCGTCCGACTAGCGGGAGGAGAGACCCAGTACTTC. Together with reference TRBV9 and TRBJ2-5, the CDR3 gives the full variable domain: DSGVTQTPKHLITATGQRVTLRCSPRSGDLSVYWYQQSLDQGLQFLIQYYNGEERAKGNILERFSAQQFPDLHSELNLSSLELGDSALYFCASSVRLAGGETQYFGPGTRLLVL.

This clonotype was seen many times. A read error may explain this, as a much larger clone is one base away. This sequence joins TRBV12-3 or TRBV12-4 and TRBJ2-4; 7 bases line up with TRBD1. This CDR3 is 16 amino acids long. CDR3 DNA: TGTGCCAGCACCAACCGACAGGGTCCAAGCAAAAACATTAAGTACTTC. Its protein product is CASTNRQGPSKNIKYF.

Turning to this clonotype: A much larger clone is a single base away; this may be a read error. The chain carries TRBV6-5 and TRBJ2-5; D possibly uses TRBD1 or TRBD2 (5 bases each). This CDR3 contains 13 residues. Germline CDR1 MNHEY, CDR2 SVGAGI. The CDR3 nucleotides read TGTGCCAGCGGTTACGGGACGGGTGAGACCCAGTACTTC. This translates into CASGYGTGETQYF.

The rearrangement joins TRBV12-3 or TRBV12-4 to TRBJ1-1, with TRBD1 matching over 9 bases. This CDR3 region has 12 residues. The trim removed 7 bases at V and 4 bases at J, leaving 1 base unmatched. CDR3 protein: CASNRGLTEAFF. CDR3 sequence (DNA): TGTGCCAGCAACAGGGGGCTCACTGAAGCTTTCTTT.

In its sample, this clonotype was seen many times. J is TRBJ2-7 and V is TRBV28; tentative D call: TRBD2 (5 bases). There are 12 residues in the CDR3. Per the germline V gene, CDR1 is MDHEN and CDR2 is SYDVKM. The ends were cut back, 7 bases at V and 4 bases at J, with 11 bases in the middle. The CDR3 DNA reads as TGTGCCAGCAACCGCGGGTGGTACGAGCAGTACTTC. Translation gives CASNRGWYEQYF.

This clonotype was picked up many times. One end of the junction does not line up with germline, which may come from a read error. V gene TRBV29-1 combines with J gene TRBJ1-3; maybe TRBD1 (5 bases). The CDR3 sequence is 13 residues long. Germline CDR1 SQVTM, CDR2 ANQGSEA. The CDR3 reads CGVAGSAGNTIYF. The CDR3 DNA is TGCGGCGTCGCAGGGTCCGCTGGAAACACCATATATTTT.

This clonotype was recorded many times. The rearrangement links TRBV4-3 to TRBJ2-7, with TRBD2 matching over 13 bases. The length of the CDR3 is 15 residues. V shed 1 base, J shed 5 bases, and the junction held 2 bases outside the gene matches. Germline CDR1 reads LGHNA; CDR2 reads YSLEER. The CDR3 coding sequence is TGCGCCAGCAGCCAAGGAGGACTAGCGGGAGACGAGCAGTACTTC. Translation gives CASSQGGLAGDEQYF.

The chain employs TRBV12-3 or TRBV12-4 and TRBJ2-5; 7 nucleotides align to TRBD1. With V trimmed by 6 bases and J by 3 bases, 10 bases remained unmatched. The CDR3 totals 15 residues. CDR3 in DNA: TGTGCCAGCAGAACCGGAAGTACAGGGGAAGAGACCCAGTACTTC. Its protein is CASRTGSTGEETQYF.

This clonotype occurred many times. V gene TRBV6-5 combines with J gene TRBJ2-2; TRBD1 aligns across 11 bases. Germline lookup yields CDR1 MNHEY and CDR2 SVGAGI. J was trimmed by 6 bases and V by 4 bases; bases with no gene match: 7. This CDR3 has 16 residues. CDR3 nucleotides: TGTGCCAGCAGTTTGTTAGGACAGGGGGCTGCCGGGGAGCTGTTTTTT. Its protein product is CASSLLGQGAAGELFF.

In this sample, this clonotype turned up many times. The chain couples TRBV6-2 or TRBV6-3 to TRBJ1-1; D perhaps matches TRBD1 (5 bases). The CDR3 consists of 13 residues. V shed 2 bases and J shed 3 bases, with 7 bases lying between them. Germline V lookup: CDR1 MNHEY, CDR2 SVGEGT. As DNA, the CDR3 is TGTGCCAGCAGTTACCGACAGTACACTGAAGCTTTCTTT. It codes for CASSYRQYTEAFF.

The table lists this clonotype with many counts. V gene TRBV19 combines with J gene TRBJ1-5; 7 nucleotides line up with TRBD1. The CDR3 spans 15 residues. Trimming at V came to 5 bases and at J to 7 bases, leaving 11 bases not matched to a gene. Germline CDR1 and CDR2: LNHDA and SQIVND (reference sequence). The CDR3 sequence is CASSFQGGGVQPQHF. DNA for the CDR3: TGTGCCAGTAGTTTCCAGGGGGGCGGCGTGCAGCCCCAGCATTTT.

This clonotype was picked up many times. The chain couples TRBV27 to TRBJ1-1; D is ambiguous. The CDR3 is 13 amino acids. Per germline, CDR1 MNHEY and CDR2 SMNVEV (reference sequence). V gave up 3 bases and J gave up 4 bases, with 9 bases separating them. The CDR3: CASSFNRVTEAFF. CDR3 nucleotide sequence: TGTGCCAGCAGTTTTAACCGGGTCACTGAAGCTTTCTTT.

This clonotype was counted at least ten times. The CDR3 spells CASSQEGPGVVTEAFF. The CDR3 DNA is TGTGCCAGCAGCCAAGAAGGTCCAGGGGTGGTCACTGAAGCTTTCTTT. This rearrangement joins TRBV4-2 to TRBJ1-1; possible D gene TRBD1, 6 bases. This CDR3 region has 16 residues. V was pared by 0 bases and J by 4 bases, with 15 bases between. CDR1 is LGHNA and CDR2 is YNFKEQ in the germline V gene.

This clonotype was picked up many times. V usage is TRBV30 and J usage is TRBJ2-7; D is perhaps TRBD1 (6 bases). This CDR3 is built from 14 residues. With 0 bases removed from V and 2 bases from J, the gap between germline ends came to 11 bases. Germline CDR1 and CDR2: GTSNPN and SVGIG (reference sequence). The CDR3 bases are TGTGCCTGGAGTGTACCCCCAGGGGCCTACGAGCAGTACTTC. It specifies CAWSVPPGAYEQYF.

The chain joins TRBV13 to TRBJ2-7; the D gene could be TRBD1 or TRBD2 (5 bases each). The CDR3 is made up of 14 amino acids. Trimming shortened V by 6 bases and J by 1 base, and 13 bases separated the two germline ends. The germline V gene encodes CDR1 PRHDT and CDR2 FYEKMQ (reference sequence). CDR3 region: CASSTRDQSYEQYF. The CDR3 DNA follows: TGTGCCAGCAGTACCCGGGACCAGTCCTACGAGCAGTACTTC.

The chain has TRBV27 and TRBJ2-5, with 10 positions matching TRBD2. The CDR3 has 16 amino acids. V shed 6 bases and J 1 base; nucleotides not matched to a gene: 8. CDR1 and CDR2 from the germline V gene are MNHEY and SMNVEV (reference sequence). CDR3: CASSPGTSDPQETQYF. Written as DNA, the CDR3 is TGTGCCAGCAGCCCGGGGACTAGCGACCCCCAAGAGACCCAGTACTTC.

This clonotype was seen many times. Written as DNA, the CDR3 is TGCAGTGCTAGAAAGCGGACAGGGTCCTACGAGCAGTACTTC. Residues: CSARKRTGSYEQYF. V usage is TRBV20-1 and J usage is TRBJ2-7; TRBD1 aligns across 8 bases. The CDR3 totals 14 residues. The ends lost 2 bases at V and 1 base at J; junction bases unmatched: 4. The germline CDR1 and CDR2 sequences are DFQATT and SNEGSKA (reference sequence).

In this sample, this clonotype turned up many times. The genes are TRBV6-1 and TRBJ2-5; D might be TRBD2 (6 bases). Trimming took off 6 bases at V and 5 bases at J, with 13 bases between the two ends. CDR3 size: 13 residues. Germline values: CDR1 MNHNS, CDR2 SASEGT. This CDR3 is CASRSGLGETQYF. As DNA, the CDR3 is TGTGCCAGCAGATCGGGACTCGGGGAGACCCAGTACTTC.

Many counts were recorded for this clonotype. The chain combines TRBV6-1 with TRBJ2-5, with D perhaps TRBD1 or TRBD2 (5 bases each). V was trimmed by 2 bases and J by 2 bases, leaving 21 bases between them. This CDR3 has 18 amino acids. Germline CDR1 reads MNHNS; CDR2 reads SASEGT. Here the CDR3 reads CASSETQLGTAVQETQYF. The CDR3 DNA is TGTGCCAGCAGTGAAACCCAGCTGGGGACCGCAGTGCAAGAGACCCAGTACTTC.

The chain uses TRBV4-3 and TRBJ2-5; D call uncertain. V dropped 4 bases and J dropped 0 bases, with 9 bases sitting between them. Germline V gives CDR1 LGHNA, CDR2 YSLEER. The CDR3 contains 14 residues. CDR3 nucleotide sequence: TGCGCCAGCAGCCCCGAATTGTACCAAGAGACCCAGTACTTC. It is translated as CASSPELYQETQYF.

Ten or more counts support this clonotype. CDR3 coding DNA: TGCAGTGTCACGACTAGCGGGAGGGCCTTGGACGAGCAGTACTTC. This sequence encodes CSVTTSGRALDEQYF. The chain employs TRBV20-1 and TRBJ2-7, with TRBD2 matching 14 bases. CDR1 is DFQATT, CDR2 SNEGSKA, per germline (reference sequence). The CDR3 is 15 amino acids. V shed 7 bases and J 5 bases; nucleotides not matched to a gene: 10.

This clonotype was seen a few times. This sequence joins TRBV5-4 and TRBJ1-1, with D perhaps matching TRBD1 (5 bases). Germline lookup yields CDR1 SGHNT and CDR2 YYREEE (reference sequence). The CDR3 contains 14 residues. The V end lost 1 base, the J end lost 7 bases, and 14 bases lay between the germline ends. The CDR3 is CASSLRQQASEAFF. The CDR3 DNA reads TGTGCCAGCAGCTTGCGTCAACAGGCAAGTGAAGCTTTCTTT.

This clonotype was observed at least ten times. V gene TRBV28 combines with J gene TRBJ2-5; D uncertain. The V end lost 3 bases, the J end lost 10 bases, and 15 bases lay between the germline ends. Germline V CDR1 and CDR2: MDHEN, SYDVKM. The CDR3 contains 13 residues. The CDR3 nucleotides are TGTGCCAGCAGTTTGTCGACACCGAAGGACCAGTACTTC. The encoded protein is CASSLSTPKDQYF. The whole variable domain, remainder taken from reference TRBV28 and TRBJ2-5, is DVKVTQSSRYLVKRTGEKVFLECVQDMDHENMFWYRQDPGLGLRLIYFSYDVKMKEKGDIPEGYSVSREKKERFSLILESASTNQTSMYLCASSLSTPKDQYFGPGTRLLVL.